This T cell receptor beta chain was sequenced for a study of shared clonotypes between healthy human individuals. Study-wide findings and caveats: Memory subsets generally showed smaller estimated richness than naive subsets did. Apart from blood, nothing was sampled; tissue repertoires likely differ. Incompleteness in sorted-subset sequencing, despite large depth, was shown by rarefaction.

With regard to this clone: The antigen is unknown.

Authors' analysis steps: Without quality scores, immunoSEQ junctional reads could not be filtered like full-length reads. Profiled with immunoSEQ multiplex PCR; TCRdb holds only in-frame clones, not every one. Clone size and V and J calls were adopted from that table, with D and trimming inferred from the DNA. This sample carries about 2.5 million clones, around 93% of them seen once, and the ten largest clones take around 0.4%. This CDR3 comprises 15 residues. CDR1 and CDR2 (germline): SGHNT, YENEEA. V lost 5 bases to trimming and J lost 5 bases; unmatched junction nucleotides: 7. Source material: naive CD4+ T cells from PBMCs. As to subset: CD45RA+ positively selected. This chain connects TRBV11-3 to TRBJ2-1, with 9 bases aligning to TRBD2. The receptor's source is a man aged 18 to 29 in good health. Some clones in this sample may be carry-over from other donors' samples. The CDR3, as DNA: TGTGCCAGCAGCCCCGGGACTAGCACTCACAATGAGCAGTTCTTC. As protein: CASSPGTSTHNEQFF.